These T cell receptor beta chains were read from a single sample in a study of long-term antiretroviral therapy in people with HIV. Sequencing was performed with immunoSEQ multiplex PCR; in TCRdb, only in-frame clones are kept and a portion is missing. Among 40,000 to 50,000 clones listed, 85% to 95% were seen once. Specimen: unsorted PBMCs, collected roughly 9.5 years after starting antiretroviral therapy. The receptors were gathered from a man under 40 with HIV. CDR3s leave out the opening cysteine and the closing phenylalanine or tryptophan. Expanded clones are given a class, and other clones once, few, many or no size at all.

J	size	V	CDR3
TRBJ2-5	-	TRBV5-1	ASSPGTNEETQY
TRBJ2-1	-	TRBV7-3	ASSQGPTVHEQF
TRBJ2-5	-	TRBV11-1	ASSLVVGAEETQY
TRBJ1-3	-	TRBV5-1	ASKEIAGNTIY
TRBJ1-5	-	TRBV19	ASSMESGTVSNQPQH
TRBJ2-7	-	TRBV2	ASTAKLGEQY
TRBJ2-1	-	TRBV5-1	ASRVLAGYNEQF
TRBJ1-2	-	TRBV7-9	ASSWLARQGIYGYT
TRBJ1-2	-	TRBV5-6	ASSSVGTARGGYT
TRBJ2-2	-	TRBV28	ASSFRGTGELF
TRBJ1-2	-	TRBV10-3	AISDDNDPYGYT
TRBJ2-2	-	TRBV15	ATSRDEAIGELF
TRBJ1-1	-	TRBV19	ASSIVTGTEAF
TRBJ2-2	-	TRBV27	ASEAGANTGELF
TRBJ2-2	-	TRBV4-1	ASSQNTGELF
TRBJ2-7	once	TRBV5-1	ASSLEGTGGERAQY
TRBJ2-7	-	TRBV5-3	ARSLRTGGEQY
TRBJ2-7	-	TRBV29-1	SVRGLAGIYEQY
TRBJ1-3	-	TRBV11-2	ASSYFLPGQGYSGNTIY
TRBJ2-2	-	TRBV5-4	ASSPRASGGADGELF
TRBJ1-4	-	TRBV28	ASRIRGGGEKLF
TRBJ1-4	-	TRBV5-1	ASSAGPSEKLF